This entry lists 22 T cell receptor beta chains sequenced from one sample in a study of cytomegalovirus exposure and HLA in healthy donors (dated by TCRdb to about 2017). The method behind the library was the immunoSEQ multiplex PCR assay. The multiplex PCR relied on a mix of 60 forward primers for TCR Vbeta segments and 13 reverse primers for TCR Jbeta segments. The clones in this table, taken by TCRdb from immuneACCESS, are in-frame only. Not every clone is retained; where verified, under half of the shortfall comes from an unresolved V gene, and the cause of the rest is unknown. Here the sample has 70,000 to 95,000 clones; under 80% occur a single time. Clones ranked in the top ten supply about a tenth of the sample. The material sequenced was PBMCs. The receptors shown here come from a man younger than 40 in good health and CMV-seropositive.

The CDR3 nucleotides read TGTGCCAGCAGCCCGTGGACAGGGGCGACTCTCAATGAGCAGTTCTTC. Amino acids: CASSPWTGATLNEQFF. The chain carries TRBV7-6 and TRBJ2-1; 9 positions agree with TRBD1. There are 16 residues in the CDR3. Trimming cost V 5 bases and J 6 bases; bases outside gene matches: 11. Germline CDR1 SGHVS, CDR2 FNYEAQ.

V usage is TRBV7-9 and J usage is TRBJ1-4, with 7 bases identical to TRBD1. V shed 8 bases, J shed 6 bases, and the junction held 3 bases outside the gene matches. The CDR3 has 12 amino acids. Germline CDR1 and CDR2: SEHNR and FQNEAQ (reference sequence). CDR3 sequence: CASGQEDEKLFF. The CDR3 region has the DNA TGTGCCAGCGGACAGGAGGATGAAAAACTGTTTTTT.

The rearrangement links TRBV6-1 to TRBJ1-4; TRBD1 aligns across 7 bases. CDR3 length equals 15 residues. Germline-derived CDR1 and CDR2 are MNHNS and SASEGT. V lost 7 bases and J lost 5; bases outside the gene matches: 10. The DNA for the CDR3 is TGTGCCAGCACCTCCAGGGACAGCGAGAATGAAAAACTGTTTTTT. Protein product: CASTSRDSENEKLFF.

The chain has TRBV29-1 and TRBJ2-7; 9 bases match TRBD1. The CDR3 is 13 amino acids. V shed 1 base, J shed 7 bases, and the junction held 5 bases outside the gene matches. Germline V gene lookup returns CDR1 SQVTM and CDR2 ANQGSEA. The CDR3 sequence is CSVEVDRGFEQYF. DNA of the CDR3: TGCAGCGTTGAAGTGGACAGGGGTTTTGAGCAGTACTTC.

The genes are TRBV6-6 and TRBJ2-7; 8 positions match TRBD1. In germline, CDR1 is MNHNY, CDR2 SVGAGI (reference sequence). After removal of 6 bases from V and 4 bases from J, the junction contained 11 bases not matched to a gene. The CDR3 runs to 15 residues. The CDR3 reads CASSQRTGPAYEQYF. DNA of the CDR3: TGTGCCAGCAGCCAACGGACAGGGCCCGCATACGAGCAGTACTTC.

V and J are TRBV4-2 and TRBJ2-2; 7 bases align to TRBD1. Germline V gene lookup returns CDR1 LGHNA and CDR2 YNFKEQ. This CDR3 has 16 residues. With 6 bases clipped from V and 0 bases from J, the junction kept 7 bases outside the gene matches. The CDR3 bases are TGTGCCAGCAGTCTTACAGGGGACCCGAACACCGGGGAGCTGTTTTTT. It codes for CASSLTGDPNTGELFF.

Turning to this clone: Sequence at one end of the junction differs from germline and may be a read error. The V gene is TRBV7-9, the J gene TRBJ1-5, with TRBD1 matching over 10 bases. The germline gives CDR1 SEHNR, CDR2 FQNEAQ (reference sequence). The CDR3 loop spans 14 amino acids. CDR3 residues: CSSSPGQGLEPQHF. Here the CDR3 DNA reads TGTTCCAGCAGCCCGGGACAGGGGCTGGAGCCCCAGCATTTT.

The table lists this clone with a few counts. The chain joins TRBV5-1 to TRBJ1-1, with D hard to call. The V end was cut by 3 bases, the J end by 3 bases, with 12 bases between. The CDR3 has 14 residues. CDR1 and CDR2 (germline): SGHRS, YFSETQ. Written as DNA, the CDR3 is TGCGCCAGCAGCTCTCTGTGGAGGGACACTGAAGCTTTCTTT. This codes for CASSSLWRDTEAFF.

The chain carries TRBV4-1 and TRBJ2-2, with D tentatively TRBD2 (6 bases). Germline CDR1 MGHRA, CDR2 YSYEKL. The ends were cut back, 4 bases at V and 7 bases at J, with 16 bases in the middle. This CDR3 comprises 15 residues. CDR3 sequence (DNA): TGCGCCAGCAGCCCCGTGGTGGGAGGTAGCGGGGAGCTGTTTTTT. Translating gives CASSPVVGGSGELFF.

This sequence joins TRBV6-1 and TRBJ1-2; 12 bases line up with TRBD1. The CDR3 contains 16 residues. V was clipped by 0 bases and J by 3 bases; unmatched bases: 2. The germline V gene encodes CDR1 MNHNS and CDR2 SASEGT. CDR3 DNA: TGTGCCAGCAGTGAAGCTGGGACAGGGGGCGACTATGGCTACACCTTC. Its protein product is CASSEAGTGGDYGYTF.

In DNA, the CDR3 is TGTGCCTGGAGTGTAAGGACAGGAGCACTCCCGACCGTAGTCTATGGCTACACCTTC. This sequence encodes CAWSVRTGALPTVVYGYTF. This chain links TRBV30 with TRBJ1-2; 7 positions match TRBD1. CDR3 length: 19 residues. After removal of 0 bases from V and 4 bases from J, the junction contained 20 bases not matched to a gene. CDR1 GTSNPN and CDR2 SVGIG come from the germline V gene (reference sequence).

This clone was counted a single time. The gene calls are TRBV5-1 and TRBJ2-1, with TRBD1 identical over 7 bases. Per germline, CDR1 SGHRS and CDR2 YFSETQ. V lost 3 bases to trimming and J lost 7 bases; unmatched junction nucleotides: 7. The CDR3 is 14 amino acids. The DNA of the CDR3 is TGCGCCAGCAGCTCGCACAGGGGCGGGAATGAGCAGTTCTTC. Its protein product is CASSSHRGGNEQFF.

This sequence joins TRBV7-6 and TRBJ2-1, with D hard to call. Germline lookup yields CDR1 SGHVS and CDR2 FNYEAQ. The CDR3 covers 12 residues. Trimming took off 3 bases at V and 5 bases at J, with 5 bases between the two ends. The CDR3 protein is CASSLADNEQFF. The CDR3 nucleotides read TGTGCCAGCAGCTTGGCCGACAATGAGCAGTTCTTC.

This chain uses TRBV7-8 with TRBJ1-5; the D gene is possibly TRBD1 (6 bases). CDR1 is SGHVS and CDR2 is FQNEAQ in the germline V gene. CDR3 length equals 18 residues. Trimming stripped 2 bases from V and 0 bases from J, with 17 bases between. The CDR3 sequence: CASSLLTGYGVSNQPQHF. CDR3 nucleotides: TGTGCCAGCAGCTTACTCACAGGGTATGGAGTTAGCAATCAGCCCCAGCATTTT.

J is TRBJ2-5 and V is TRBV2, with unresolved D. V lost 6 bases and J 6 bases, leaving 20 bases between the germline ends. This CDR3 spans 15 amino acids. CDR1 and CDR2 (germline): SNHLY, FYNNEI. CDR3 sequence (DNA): TGTGCCAGCAGCACCACTCCTGGGCCCGGCAAGACCCAGTACTTC. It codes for CASSTTPGPGKTQYF.

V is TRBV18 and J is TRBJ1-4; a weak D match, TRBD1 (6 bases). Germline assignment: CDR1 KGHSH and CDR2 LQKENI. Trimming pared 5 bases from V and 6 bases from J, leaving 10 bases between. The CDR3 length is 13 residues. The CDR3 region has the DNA TGTGCCAGCTCATCATACAGGGATGAAAAACTGTTTTTT. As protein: CASSSYRDEKLFF.

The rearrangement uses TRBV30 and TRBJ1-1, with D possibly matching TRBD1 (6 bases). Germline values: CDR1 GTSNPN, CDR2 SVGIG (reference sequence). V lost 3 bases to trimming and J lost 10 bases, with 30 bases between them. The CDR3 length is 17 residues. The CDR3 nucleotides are TGTGCCTGGAGCATAACAAGGGGGGGGAAGGTGGGTAGAGGAGCTTTCTTT. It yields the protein CAWSITRGGKVGRGAFF.

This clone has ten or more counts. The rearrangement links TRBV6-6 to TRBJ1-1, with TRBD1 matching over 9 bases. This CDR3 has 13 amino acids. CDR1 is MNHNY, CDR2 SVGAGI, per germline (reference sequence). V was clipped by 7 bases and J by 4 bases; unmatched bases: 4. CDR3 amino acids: CASILDRGTEAFF. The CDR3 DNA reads TGTGCCAGCATCCTGGACAGGGGCACTGAAGCTTTCTTT.

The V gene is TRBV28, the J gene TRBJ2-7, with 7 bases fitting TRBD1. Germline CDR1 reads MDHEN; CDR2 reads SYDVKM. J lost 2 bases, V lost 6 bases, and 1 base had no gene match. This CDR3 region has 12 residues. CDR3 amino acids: CASRDRAYEQYF. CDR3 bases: TGTGCCAGCAGAGACAGGGCCTACGAGCAGTACTTC.

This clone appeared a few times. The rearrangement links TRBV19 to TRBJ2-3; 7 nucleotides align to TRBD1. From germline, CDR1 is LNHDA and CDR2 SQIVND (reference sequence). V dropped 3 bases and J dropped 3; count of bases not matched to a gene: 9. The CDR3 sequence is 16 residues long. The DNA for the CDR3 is TGTGCCAGTAGTATTTCTCGGGACAGCTTTACAGATACGCAGTATTTT. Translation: CASSISRDSFTDTQYF.

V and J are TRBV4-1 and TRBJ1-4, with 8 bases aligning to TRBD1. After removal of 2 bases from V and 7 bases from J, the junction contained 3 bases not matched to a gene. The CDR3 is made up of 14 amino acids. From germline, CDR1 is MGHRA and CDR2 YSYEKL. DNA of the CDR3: TGCGCCAGCAGCCAACCTGGACAGGGTGAAAAACTGTTTTTT. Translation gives CASSQPGQGEKLFF.

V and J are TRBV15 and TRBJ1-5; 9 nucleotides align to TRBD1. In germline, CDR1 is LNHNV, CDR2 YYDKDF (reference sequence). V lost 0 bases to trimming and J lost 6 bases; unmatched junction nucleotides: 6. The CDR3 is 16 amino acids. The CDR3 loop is CATSREGQGKGQPQHF. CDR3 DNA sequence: TGTGCCACCAGCAGAGAAGGACAGGGGAAGGGTCAGCCCCAGCATTTT.